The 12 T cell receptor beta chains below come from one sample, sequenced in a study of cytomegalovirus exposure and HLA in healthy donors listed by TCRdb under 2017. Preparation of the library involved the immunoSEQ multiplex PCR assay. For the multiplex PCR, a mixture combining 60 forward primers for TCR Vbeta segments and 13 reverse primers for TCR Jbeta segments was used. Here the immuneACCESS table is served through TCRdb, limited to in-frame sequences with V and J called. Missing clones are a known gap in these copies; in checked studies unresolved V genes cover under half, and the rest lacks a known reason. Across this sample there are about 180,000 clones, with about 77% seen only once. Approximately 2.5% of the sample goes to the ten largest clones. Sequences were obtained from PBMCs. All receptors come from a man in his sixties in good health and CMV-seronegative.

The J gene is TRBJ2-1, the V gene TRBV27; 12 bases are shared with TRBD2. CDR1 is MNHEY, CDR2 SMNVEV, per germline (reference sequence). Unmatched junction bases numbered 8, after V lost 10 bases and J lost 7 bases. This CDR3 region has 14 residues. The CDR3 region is CATRLAGGRNEQFF. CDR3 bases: TGTGCCACCCGGCTAGCGGGAGGGAGGAATGAGCAGTTCTTC.

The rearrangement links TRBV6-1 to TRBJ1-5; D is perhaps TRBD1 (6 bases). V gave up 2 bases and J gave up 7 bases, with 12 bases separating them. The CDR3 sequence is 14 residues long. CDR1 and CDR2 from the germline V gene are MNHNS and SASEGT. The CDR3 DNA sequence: TGTGCCAGCAGTGAATCCTCAGGGGAACAGCCCCAGCATTTT. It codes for CASSESSGEQPQHF.

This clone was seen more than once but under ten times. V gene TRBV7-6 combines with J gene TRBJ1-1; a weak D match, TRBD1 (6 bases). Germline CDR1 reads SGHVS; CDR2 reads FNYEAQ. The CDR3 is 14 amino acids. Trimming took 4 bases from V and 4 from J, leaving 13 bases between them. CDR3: CASSSRRGGTEAFF. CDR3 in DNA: TGTGCCAGCAGCTCACGGAGAGGGGGCACTGAAGCTTTCTTT.

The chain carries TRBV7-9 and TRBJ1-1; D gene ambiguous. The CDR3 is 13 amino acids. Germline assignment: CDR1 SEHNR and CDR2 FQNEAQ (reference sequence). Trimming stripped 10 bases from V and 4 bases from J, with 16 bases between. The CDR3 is CATAAGASTEAFF. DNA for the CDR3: TGTGCCACCGCCGCCGGAGCGAGCACTGAAGCTTTCTTT.

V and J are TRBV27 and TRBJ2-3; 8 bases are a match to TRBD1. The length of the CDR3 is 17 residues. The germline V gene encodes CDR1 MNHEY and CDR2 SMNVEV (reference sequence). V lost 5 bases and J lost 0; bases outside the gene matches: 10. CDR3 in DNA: TGTGCCAGCAGTCCAGGACAGGGTCGATCTAGCACAGATACGCAGTATTTT. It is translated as CASSPGQGRSSTDTQYF.

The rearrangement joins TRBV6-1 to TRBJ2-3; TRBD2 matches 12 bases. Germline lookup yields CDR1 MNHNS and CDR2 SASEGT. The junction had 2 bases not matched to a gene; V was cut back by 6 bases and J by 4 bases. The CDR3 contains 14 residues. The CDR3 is CASSLAGGSDTQYF. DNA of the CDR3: TGTGCCAGCAGCCTAGCGGGAGGGTCAGATACGCAGTATTTT.

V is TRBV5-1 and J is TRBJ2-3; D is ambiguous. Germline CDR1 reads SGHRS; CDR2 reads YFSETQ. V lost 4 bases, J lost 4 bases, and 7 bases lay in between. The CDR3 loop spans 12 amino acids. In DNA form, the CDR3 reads TGCGCCAGCAGCCCTCCTTCAGATACGCAGTATTTT. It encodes CASSPPSDTQYF.

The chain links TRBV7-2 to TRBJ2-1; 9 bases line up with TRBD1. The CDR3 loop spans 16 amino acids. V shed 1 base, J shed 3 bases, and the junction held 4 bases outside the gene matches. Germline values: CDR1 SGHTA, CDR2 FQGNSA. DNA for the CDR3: TGTGCCAGCAGCTTAGGCTCGACAGGGGGCTACAATGAGCAGTTCTTC. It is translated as CASSLGSTGGYNEQFF. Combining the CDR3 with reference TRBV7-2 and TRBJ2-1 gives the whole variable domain GAGVSQSPSNKVTEKGKDVELRCDPISGHTALYWYRQSLGQGLEFLIYFQGNSAPDKSGLPSDRFSAERTGGSVSTLTIQRTQQEDSAVYLCASSLGSTGGYNEQFFGPGTRLTVL.

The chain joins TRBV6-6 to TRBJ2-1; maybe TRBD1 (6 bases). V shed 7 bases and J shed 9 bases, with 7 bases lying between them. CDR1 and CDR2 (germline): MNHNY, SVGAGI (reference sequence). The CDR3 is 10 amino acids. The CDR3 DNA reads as TGTGCCAGCAAAGGGGGTGAGCAGTTCTTC. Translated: CASKGGEQFF.

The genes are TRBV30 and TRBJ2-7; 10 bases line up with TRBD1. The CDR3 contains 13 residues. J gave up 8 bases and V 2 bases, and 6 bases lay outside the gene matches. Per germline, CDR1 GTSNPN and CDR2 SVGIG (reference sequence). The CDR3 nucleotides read TGTGCCTGGAGTTCCGGACAGGGGGGTAAGCAGTACTTC. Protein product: CAWSSGQGGKQYF.

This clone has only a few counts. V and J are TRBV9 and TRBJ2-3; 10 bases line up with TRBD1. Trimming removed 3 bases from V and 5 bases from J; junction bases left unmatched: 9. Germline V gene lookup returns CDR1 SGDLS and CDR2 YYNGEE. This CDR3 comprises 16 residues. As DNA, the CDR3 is TGTGCCAGCAGCGGCCGACAGGGGGCTGTTAGAGATACGCAGTATTTT. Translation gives CASSGRQGAVRDTQYF. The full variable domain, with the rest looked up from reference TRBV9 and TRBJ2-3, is DSGVTQTPKHLITATGQRVTLRCSPRSGDLSVYWYQQSLDQGLQFLIQYYNGEERAKGNILERFSAQQFPDLHSELNLSSLELGDSALYFCASSGRQGAVRDTQYFGPGTRLTVL.

The DNA for the CDR3 is TGTGCCAGTAGTACCCGAACTGCGGGGCTCCTGAGCAATGAGCAGTTCTTC. Translated, it gives CASSTRTAGLLSNEQFF. The chain joins TRBV19 to TRBJ2-1; D possibly corresponds to TRBD2 (6 bases). From germline, CDR1 is LNHDA and CDR2 SQIVND (reference sequence). The length of the CDR3 is 17 residues. The V gene lost 4 bases and the J gene lost 6 bases, with 22 bases spanning the gap.